This entry features one TCR beta chain sequence. The data derive from a study of cytomegalovirus exposure and HLA in healthy donors. The germline V gene encodes CDR1 ENHRY and CDR2 SYGVKD. This CDR3 has 12 residues. V was clipped by 10 bases and J by 3 bases; unmatched bases: 4. The PCR had 60 Vbeta and 13 Jbeta primers. Clones were sequenced by immunoSEQ multiplex PCR, and TCRdb holds only the in-frame ones, with some missing. This sample yields about 190,000 clones, of which about 77% are seen a single time; around 5.9% belongs to the top ten. The clonotype was recovered from a woman aged 25 to 39 in good health and CMV-seropositive. The chain carries TRBV10-3 and TRBJ1-2, with 8 bases identical to TRBD1. Input material: PBMCs. CDR3 bases: TGTGCCACCAACAGGGGGTACTATGGCTACACCTTC. Translated, it gives CATNRGYYGYTF.